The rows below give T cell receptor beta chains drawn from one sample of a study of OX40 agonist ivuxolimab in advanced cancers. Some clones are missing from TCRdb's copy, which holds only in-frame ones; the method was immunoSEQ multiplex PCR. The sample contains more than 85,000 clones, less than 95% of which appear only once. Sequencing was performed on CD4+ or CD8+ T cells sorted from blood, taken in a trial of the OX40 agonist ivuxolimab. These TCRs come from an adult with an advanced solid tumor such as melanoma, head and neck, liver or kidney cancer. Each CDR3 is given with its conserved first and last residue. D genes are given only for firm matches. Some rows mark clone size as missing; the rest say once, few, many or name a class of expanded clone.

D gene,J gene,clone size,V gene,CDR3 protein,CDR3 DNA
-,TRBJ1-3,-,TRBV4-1,CASSQASSGWGNTIYF,TGCGCCAGCAGCCAAGCTAGTTCGGGATGGGGAAACACCATATATTTT
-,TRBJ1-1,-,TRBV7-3,CASRVGPMNTEAFF,TGTGCCAGCAGGGTTGGCCCCATGAACACTGAAGCTTTCTTT
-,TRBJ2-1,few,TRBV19,CASSTVPRGEQFF,TGTGCCAGTAGTACTGTCCCGAGGGGAGAGCAGTTCTTC
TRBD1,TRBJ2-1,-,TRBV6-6,CASRQGNEQFF,TGTGCCAGTCGACAGGGAAATGAGCAGTTCTTC
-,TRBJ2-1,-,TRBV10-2,CASSSGTLGGQFF,TGCGCCAGCAGTTCCGGGACCCTCGGGGGGCAGTTCTTC
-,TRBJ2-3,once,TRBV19,CASSRTRGTDTQYF,TGTGCCAGTAGTAGGACCAGAGGAACAGATACGCAGTATTTT
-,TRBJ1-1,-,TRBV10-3,CAISDRDSLNTEAFF,TGTGCCATATCAGATAGGGACTCCCTGAACACTGAAGCTTTCTTT
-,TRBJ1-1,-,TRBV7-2,CASSPPPGLNTEAFF,TGTGCCAGCAGCCCCCCCCCGGGTTTGAACACTGAAGCTTTCTTT
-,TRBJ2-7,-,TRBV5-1,CASSLAQGAAYEQYF,TGCGCCAGCAGCTTGGCCCAGGGTGCGGCCTACGAGCAGTACTTC
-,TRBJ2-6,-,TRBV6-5,CASSKSSGANVLTF,TGTGCCAGCAGTAAGTCCTCTGGGGCCAACGTCCTGACTTTC
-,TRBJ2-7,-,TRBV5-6,CASSWDGYEQYF,TGTGCCAGCAGCTGGGACGGCTACGAGCAGTACTTC
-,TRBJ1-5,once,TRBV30,CAWNLPTQPQHF,TGTGCCTGGAACCTTCCAACTCAGCCCCAGCATTTT
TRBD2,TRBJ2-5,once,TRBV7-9,CASSLGLAGGREETQYF,TGTGCCAGCAGCTTAGGGCTAGCGGGAGGAAGGGAAGAGACCCAGTACTTC
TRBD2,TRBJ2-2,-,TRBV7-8,CASSLEIRLAGSGWTGELFF,TGTGCCAGCAGCTTAGAGATTCGGCTAGCGGGAAGCGGATGGACCGGGGAGCTGTTTTTT
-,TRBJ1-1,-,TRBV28,CASSHHTVPAAFF,TGTGCCAGCAGCCACCACACAGTCCCAGCGGCTTTCTTT
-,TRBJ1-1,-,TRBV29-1,CSAGRGGTEAFF,TGCAGCGCCGGCAGGGGCGGTACTGAAGCTTTCTTT
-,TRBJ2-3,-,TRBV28,CASSFLARTDTQYF,TGTGCCAGCAGTTTCCTGGCCCGCACAGATACGCAGTATTTT
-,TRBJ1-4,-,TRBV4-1,CASSQDRPGIGEKLFF,TGCGCCAGCAGCCAAGATCGCCCGGGGATTGGTGAAAAACTGTTTTTT
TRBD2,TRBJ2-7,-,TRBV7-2,CASSLDRTSGRYEQYF,TGTGCCAGCAGCTTAGACAGGACTAGCGGCCGCTACGAGCAGTACTTC
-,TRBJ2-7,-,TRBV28,CASSLTSVLQQYF,TGTGCCAGCAGTTTAACTTCCGTTCTACAACAGTACTTC
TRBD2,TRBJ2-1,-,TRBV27,CASSLSGLARNSYNEQFF,TGTGCCAGCAGTTTATCGGGACTAGCTCGGAATTCCTACAATGAGCAGTTCTTC
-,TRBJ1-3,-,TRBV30,CACPTVYSGNTIYF,TGTGCCTGCCCGACGGTCTACTCTGGAAACACCATATATTTT
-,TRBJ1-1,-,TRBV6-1,CASSEAWRVMGTEAFF,TGTGCCAGCAGTGAAGCATGGAGGGTTATGGGCACTGAAGCTTTCTTT
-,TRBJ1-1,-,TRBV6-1,CASSQPPVNTEAFF,TGTGCCAGTTCCCAGCCCCCCGTGAACACTGAAGCTTTCTTT
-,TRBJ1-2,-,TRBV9,CASSVEEGLYGYTF,TGTGCCAGCAGCGTCGAGGAGGGGCTGTATGGCTACACCTTC
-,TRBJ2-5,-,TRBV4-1,CASSHETGRETQYF,TGCGCCAGCAGCCATGAAACAGGGAGGGAGACCCAGTACTTC
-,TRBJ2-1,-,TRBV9,CASSFGGGLLYNEQFF,TGTGCCAGCAGCTTCGGCGGGGGCCTACTGTACAATGAGCAGTTCTTC
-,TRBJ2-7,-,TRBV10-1,CASSLGGRLYEQYF,TGCGCCAGCAGCCTTGGGGGGAGACTCTACGAGCAGTACTTC
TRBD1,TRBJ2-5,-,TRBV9,CASSAGGQAEAQYF,TGTGCCAGCAGCGCAGGGGGACAGGCAGAAGCCCAGTACTTC
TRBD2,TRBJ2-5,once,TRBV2,CASSAGRSGRFKETQYF,TGTGCCAGCAGTGCAGGCCGGAGCGGGAGGTTTAAAGAGACCCAGTACTTC
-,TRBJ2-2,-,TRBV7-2,CASSLGGANTGELFF,TGTGCCAGCAGCTTAGGCGGAGCGAACACCGGGGAGCTGTTTTTT
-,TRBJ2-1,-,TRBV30,CAWSVLREKGEQFF,TGTGCCTGGAGTGTACTCCGGGAGAAGGGTGAGCAGTTCTTC
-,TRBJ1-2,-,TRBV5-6,CASSFLTSRANYGYTF,TGTGCCAGCAGCTTCTTAACAAGCAGGGCTAACTATGGCTACACCTTC
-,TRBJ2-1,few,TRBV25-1,CASSEYSQANEQFF,TGTGCCAGCAGTGAATACTCCCAGGCAAATGAGCAGTTCTTC
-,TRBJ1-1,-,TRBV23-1,CASSQSVEQGPSVGPEAFF,TGCGCCAGCAGTCAATCGGTTGAGCAGGGGCCCTCTGTTGGCCCTGAAGCTTTCTTT
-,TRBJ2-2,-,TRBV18,CASSPDRTTGELFF,TGTGCCAGCTCACCTGACAGAACCACCGGGGAGCTGTTTTTT
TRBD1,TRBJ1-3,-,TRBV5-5,CASSLVQGAGNTIYF,TGTGCCAGCAGCTTGGTGCAGGGGGCTGGAAACACCATATATTTT
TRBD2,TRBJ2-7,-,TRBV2,CASGLAGNYEQYF,TGTGCCAGCGGACTAGCGGGCAACTACGAGCAGTACTTC
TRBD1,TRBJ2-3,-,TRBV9,CASSGTGGTDTQYF,TGTGCCAGCAGCGGGACAGGCGGCACAGATACGCAGTATTTT
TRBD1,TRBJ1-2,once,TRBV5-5,CASSLVGTGPYGYTF,TGTGCCAGCAGCTTGGTCGGGACAGGACCCTATGGCTACACCTTC
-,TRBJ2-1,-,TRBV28,CASSPLGGKATEQFF,TGTGCCAGCAGTCCCCTGGGCGGGAAAGCCACTGAGCAGTTCTTC
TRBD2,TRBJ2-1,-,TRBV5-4,CASSYTREGEQFF,TGTGCCAGCAGCTACACCAGGGAGGGTGAGCAGTTCTTC
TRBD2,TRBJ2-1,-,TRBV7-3,CASTSRPAGRGSYNEQFF,TGTGCCAGCACCTCACGGCCAGCGGGACGGGGGTCCTACAATGAGCAGTTCTTC
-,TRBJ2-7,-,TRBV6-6,CASSSHTNSYEQYF,TGTGCCAGCAGTTCCCACACGAACTCCTACGAGCAGTACTTC
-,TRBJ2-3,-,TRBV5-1,CASSLDQHTDTQYF,TGCGCCAGCAGCTTGGACCAGCACACAGATACGCAGTATTTT
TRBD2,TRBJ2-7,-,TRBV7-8,CASSLGSGGSSGEQYF,TGTGCCAGCAGCTTAGGGTCTGGCGGGAGTTCCGGAGAGCAGTACTTC
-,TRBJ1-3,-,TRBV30,CAWSAQALSGNTIYF,TGTGCCTGGAGTGCTCAGGCACTCTCTGGAAACACCATATATTTT
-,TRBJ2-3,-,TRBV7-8,CASSLTGQGTDTQYF,TGTGCCAGCAGCTTAACGGGACAAGGCACAGATACGCAGTATTTT
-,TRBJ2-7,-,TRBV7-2,CASSPSGAGAYEQYF,TGTGCCAGCAGCCCCAGCGGAGCGGGCGCCTACGAGCAGTACTTC
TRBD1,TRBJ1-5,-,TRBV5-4,CASSAQGPNQPQHF,TGTGCCAGCAGCGCACAGGGGCCCAATCAGCCCCAGCATTTT
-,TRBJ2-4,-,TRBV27,CASSPSMWAKNIQYF,TGTGCCAGCAGTCCTTCGATGTGGGCCAAAAACATTCAGTACTTC
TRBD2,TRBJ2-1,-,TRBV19,CASSRGGGNEQFF,TGTGCCAGTAGTAGGGGGGGTGGCAATGAGCAGTTCTTC
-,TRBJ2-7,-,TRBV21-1,CASRSLRQGDYEQYF,TGTGCCAGCAGATCCCTTAGACAGGGGGACTACGAGCAGTACTTC
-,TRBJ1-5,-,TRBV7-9,CASSQEGGPQPQHF,TGTGCCAGCAGCCAAGAGGGCGGGCCTCAGCCCCAGCATTTT